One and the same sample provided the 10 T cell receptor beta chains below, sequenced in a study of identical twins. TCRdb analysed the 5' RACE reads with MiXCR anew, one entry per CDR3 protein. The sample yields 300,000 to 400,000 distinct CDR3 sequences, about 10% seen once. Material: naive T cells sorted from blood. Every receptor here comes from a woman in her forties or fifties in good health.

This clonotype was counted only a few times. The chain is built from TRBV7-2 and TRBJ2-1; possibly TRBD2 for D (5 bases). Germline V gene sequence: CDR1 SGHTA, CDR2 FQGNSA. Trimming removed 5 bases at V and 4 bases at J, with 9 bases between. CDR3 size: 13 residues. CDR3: CASSRPGYNEQFF. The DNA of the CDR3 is TGTGCCAGCAGCCGGCCGGGATACAATGAGCAGTTCTTC.

The CDR3 here is CSAGEGTNEKLFF. The CDR3 region has the DNA TGCAGCGCCGGGGAGGGGACTAATGAAAAACTGTTTTTT. This chain links TRBV29-1 with TRBJ1-4, with a possible D match to TRBD1 (5 bases). There are 13 residues in the CDR3. V lost 7 bases to trimming and J lost 2 bases, with 11 bases between them. Germline values: CDR1 SQVTM, CDR2 ANQGSEA.

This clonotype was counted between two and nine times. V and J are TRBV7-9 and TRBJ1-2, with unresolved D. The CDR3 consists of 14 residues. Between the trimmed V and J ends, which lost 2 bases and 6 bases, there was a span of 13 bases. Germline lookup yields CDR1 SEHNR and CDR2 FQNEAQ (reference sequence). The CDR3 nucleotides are TGTGCCAGCAGCTTACCCCCGGAGAGAAATGGCTACACCTTC. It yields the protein CASSLPPERNGYTF.

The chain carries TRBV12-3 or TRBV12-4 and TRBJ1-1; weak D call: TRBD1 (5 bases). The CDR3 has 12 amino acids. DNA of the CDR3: TGTGTTTCGGGGCCGCCGAACACTGAAGCTTTCTTT. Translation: CVSGPPNTEAFF.

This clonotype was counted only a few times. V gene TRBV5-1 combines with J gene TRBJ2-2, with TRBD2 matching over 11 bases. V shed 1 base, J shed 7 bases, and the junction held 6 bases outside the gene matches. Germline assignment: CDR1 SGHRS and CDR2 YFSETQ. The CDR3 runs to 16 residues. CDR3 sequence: CASSLNLAGGGGELFF. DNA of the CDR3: TGCGCCAGCAGCTTGAATCTAGCGGGAGGTGGCGGGGAGCTGTTTTTT.

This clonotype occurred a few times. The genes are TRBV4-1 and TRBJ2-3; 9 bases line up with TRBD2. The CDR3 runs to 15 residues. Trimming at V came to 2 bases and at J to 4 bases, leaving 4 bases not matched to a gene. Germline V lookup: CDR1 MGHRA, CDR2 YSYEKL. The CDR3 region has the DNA TGCGCCAGCAGCCAACCGGGACTAGCAGCAGATACGCAGTATTTT. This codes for CASSQPGLAADTQYF.

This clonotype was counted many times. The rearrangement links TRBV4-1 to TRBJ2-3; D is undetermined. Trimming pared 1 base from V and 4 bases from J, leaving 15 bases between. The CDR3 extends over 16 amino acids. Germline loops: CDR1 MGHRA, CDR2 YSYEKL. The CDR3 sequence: CASSQVVPRNADTQYF. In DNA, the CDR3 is TGCGCCAGCAGCCAAGTGGTCCCAAGGAATGCAGATACGCAGTATTTT.

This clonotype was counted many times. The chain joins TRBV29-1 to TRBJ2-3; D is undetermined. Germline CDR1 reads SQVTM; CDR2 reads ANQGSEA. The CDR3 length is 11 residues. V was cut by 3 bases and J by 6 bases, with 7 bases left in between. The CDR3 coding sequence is TGCAGCGTTGAGGGTACGGATACGCAGTATTTT. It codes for CSVEGTDTQYF.

In nucleotides, the CDR3 is TGTGCCAGCAGCGGATTAGCGGGAGGAATCTACGAGCAGTACTTC. Its translation is CASSGLAGGIYEQYF. The V call is TRBV9, the J call TRBJ2-7; 10 positions match TRBD2. CDR1 is SGDLS and CDR2 is YYNGEE in the germline V gene. The CDR3 loop spans 15 amino acids. Unmatched junction bases numbered 6, after V lost 3 bases and J lost 3 bases.

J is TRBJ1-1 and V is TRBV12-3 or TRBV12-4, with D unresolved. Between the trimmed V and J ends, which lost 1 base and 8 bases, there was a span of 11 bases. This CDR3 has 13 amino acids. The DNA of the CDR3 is TGTGCCAGCAGTTTAGGTCTGGGCAGCGAAGCTTTCTTT. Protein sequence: CASSLGLGSEAFF.